This TCR beta chain stems from a study of T cell responses to AZD1222 COVID-19 vaccine. TCRdb's copy holds only in-frame clones and misses some; the assay was immunoSEQ multiplex PCR. The table has some 200,000 clones, roughly 91% seen once; the top ten hold about 1%. Germline values: CDR1 MRHNA, CDR2 SNTAGT. The CDR3 contains 13 residues. V lost 4 bases and J lost 5, with 10 bases in between. The receptor's source is an adult in good health. This chain joins TRBV6-4 and TRBJ2-3; weak D call: TRBD1 (6 bases). This specimen was peripheral blood, taken on day 0 of MenACWY control vaccination. CDR3 in amino acids: CASSALRGDTQYF. The CDR3 coding sequence is TGTGCCAGCAGTGCCCTCAGGGGAGATACGCAGTATTTT.